The 9 T cell receptor beta chains listed next were all sequenced from one sample in a study of blood T cell repertoires in COVID-19. Measured with immunoSEQ multiplex PCR; TCRdb has only the in-frame clones, and not every one. Counted here are some 240,000 clones, 90% occurring once; the ten biggest clones make up under 2.5%. The sequenced sample was peripheral blood. The source is a woman aged 55-70 years with COVID-19, enrolled during active disease.

Of note for this clone: Other DNA sequences from this sample encode an identical CDR3 as well. V usage is TRBV5-1 and J usage is TRBJ1-1; 8 bases align to TRBD1. The CDR3 extends over 13 amino acids. Per the germline V gene, CDR1 is SGHRS and CDR2 is YFSETQ. V was clipped by 5 bases and J by 4 bases; unmatched bases: 4. This chain's CDR3 is CASSFTGGTEAFF. The CDR3 DNA sequence: TGCGCCAGCAGTTTCACAGGGGGCACTGAAGCTTTCTTT.

This chain connects TRBV5-1 to TRBJ1-4; 7 bases are a match to TRBD1. The CDR3 is 18 residues long. V trimming: 0 bases; J trimming: 8 bases; junction bases outside the gene matches: 16. The germline V gene has CDR1 SGHRS and CDR2 YFSETQ. The CDR3 protein is CASSLEAIRHRGDEKLFF. For the CDR3, the DNA is TGCGCCAGCAGCTTGGAAGCTATCCGGCACAGGGGAGACGAAAAACTGTTTTTT.

This chain links TRBV4-1 with TRBJ2-1, with 10 bases matching TRBD2. The CDR3 has 16 residues. CDR1 and CDR2 from the germline V gene are MGHRA and YSYEKL. Trimming at V came to 0 bases and at J to 12 bases, leaving 11 bases not matched to a gene. In DNA form, the CDR3 reads TGCGCCAGCAGCCAAGATCCCAGCGGGGGGGCCTCAGGGCAGTTCTTC. This translates into CASSQDPSGGASGQFF.

The V gene is TRBV7-2, the J gene TRBJ1-5; tentative D call: TRBD1 (5 bases). This CDR3 spans 13 amino acids. Trimming removed 2 bases at V and 5 bases at J, with 7 bases between. The germline V gene has CDR1 SGHTA and CDR2 FQGNSA. The CDR3 sequence: CASSLWGDQPQHF. CDR3 DNA: TGTGCCAGCAGCTTATGGGGGGATCAGCCCCAGCATTTT.

The rearrangement joins TRBV14 to TRBJ1-1, with a weak D call TRBD1 (6 bases). The CDR3 spans 15 residues. The V end was cut by 1 base, the J end by 4 bases, with 13 bases between. Germline CDR1 and CDR2: SGHDN and FVKESK. The CDR3 region has the DNA TGTGCCAGCAGCCAAGCCGGGACAAGGACCACTGAAGCTTTCTTT. It specifies CASSQAGTRTTEAFF.

The chain employs TRBV27 and TRBJ1-1; 10 nucleotides line up with TRBD1. Germline trimming cut 5 bases from V and 5 bases from J; bases unmatched to any gene: 5. Germline assignment: CDR1 MNHEY and CDR2 SMNVEV (reference sequence). CDR3 length: 14 amino acids. The CDR3 DNA reads TGTGCCAGCAGTCGACAGGGGGCGAGGACTGAAGCTTTCTTT. Protein: CASSRQGARTEAFF.

This clone showed up just a few times. A junction end diverges from the germline sequence, so it may reflect a read error. This chain joins TRBV6-1 and TRBJ2-7; 7 nucleotides align to TRBD1. CDR1 and CDR2 from the germline V gene are MNHNS and SASEGT. The CDR3 is 14 residues long. CDR3 bases: TGTGCCAGCAGGGAAGCGACAGGGTTCCACGAGCAGTACTTC. As protein: CASREATGFHEQYF.

V usage is TRBV5-1 and J usage is TRBJ2-7; perhaps TRBD1 as D (5 bases). The V gene's germline CDR1 is SGHRS and CDR2 YFSETQ. The V gene lost 1 base and the J gene lost 3 bases, with 8 bases spanning the gap. The CDR3 consists of 13 residues. CDR3 residues: CASSLLQGYEQYF. The CDR3 nucleotides are TGCGCCAGCAGCTTGCTCCAGGGCTACGAGCAGTACTTC.

The J gene is TRBJ2-3, the V gene TRBV5-1; TRBD2 matches 10 bases. The V segment lost 4 bases and the J segment 4 bases; nucleotides outside the gene matches: 6. This CDR3 region has 15 residues. The germline CDR1 and CDR2 sequences are SGHRS and YFSETQ. The CDR3 loop reads CASSPQRGGSDTQYF. The CDR3 DNA sequence: TGCGCCAGCAGCCCCCAGCGGGGGGGCTCAGATACGCAGTATTTT.